This TCR beta chain was identified during a study of cytomegalovirus exposure and HLA in healthy donors. Overall study: In a later analysis, the roughly 130 validation repertoires were reported to have used the same platform as the 600 to 800 first-cohort repertoires. Study-wide results and limits: The authors confirmed in vitro that three CMV-associated chains were specific for CMV antigens. For cytomegalovirus status, the classifier reportedly gave diagnoses with high specificity and sensitivity. The investigators catalogued 150 to 200 TCR beta chains as cytomegalovirus-associated.

This table comes from immunoSEQ multiplex PCR, and its TCRdb copy is limited to in-frame clones, with some not included. The sample has 250,000 to 300,000 clones, around 89% seen once. Worth noting for this clone: Its antigen remains unidentified.

Germline loops: CDR1 KGHSY, CDR2 FQNENV. V lost 0 bases and J lost 5, with 7 bases in between. This CDR3 has 14 residues. Sequenced: PBMCs. The rearrangement links TRBV16 to TRBJ2-2; D perhaps matches TRBD1 (6 bases). This TCR was sampled from a woman between 18 and 29 years old in good health and CMV-seronegative. CDR3 loop: CASSQSTGTGELFF. In nucleotides, the CDR3 is TGTGCCAGCAGCCAATCCACAGGGACCGGGGAGCTGTTTTTT. The variable domain in full, completed from reference TRBV16 and TRBJ2-2, reads GEEVAQTPKHLVRGEGQKAKLYCAPIKGHSYVFWYQQVLKNEFKFLISFQNENVFDETGMPKERFSAKCLPNSPCSLEIQATKLEDSAVYFCASSQSTGTGELFFGEGSRLTVL.